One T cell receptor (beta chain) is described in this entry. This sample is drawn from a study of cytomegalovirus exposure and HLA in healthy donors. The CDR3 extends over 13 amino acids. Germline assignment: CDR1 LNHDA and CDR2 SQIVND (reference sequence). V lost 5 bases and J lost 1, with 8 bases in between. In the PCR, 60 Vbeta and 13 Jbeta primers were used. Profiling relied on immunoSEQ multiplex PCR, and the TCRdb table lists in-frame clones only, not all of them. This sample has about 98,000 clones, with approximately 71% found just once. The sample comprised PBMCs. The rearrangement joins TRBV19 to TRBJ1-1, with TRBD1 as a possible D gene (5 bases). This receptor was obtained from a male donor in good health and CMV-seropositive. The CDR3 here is CASSSTANTEAFF. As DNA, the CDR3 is TGTGCCAGTAGTTCGACAGCGAACACTGAAGCTTTCTTT.